This T cell receptor (beta chain) is drawn from a study of blood T cell repertoires in COVID-19 (dated by TCRdb to about 2020). For the wider study: Samples covering the acute and convalescent phases of COVID-19 were provided by collaborators in the United States, Italy and Spain. The samples were drawn from two sources: the first 160 participants of the ongoing ImmuneRACE study, and 950 to 1,500 subjects contributed by 6 global collaborators. HLA class I and class II types, where available, came from metadata supplied by the sample provider rather than from assay-based typing. Sample metadata almost always included a de-identified subject ID, COVID-19 status, age in years and sex. The material from the prospective study consisted of cDNA or gDNA derived from T cells, B-cell-depleted T cells, or PBMCs. The dataset comprised deeply sampled blood TCRbeta repertoires from subjects exposed to, actively infected with, or recovered from COVID-19. A freely available public database, intended as a resource for researchers studying the immune response to SARS-CoV-2, is where the repertoires were released.

TCRbeta CDR3 regions were amplified from genomic DNA using the immunoSEQ Assay, a bias-controlled multiplex PCR. The paper's processing steps were these. The number of nucleated cells in each sample was estimated by amplification of reference gene primers within the assay. To quantify the absolute abundance of each unique TCRbeta CDR3 rearrangement, sequence reads were collapsed and filtered. For each sample, productive Simpson clonality was calculated as the square root of Simpson's diversity index over productive rearrangements. TCRdb carries this immuneACCESS record with in-frame sequences only. Its versions omit some clonotypes, under half of them owing to an unresolved V gene in the studies checked, with the rest unexplained. V, J and clone size were drawn from that table, and D and trimming were deduced from the DNA. Recorded for this sample are about 250,000 clones; roughly 82% of them occurred a single time. The ten largest clonotypes hold 5.5% to 6% of the sample.

Relative to germline, V is missing 4 bases and J is missing 3 bases, with 5 bases of the junction outside any gene match. The CDR3 covers 14 residues, taking in both the cysteine and the phenylalanine. The read is trimmed to its CDR3 DNA, 42 bases read in frame from base 1. CDR1 and CDR2 are drawn from the germline V gene: SGHRS, YFSETQ. Comment on this clone: It lacks a known antigen. Per-nucleotide qualities are absent, and no much larger clonotype sits a single base away.

General findings and caveats noted by the study authors: Clinical and demographic metadata were provided uncurated, with the amount varying by source and participant.

In Seattle, one collaborating source enrolled patients while the infection was active and tracked those patients longitudinally over the course of disease. The collaborating institutions used their own protocols to collect whole blood in K2EDTA tubes. For TCRbeta analysis, collaborators shipped samples as frozen whole blood, isolated PBMCs, or DNA extracted from either of those sample types. This receptor was obtained from a woman of 80 years or more with COVID-19, enrolled during active disease. The sequence is built from TRBV5-1 and TRBJ1-2, with 8 junctional bases fitting TRBD1. The sample was peripheral blood. The nucleotides are TGCGCCAGCAGCGGGTCAGGGGGCGACTATGGCTACACCTTC. Translated, this is CASSGSGGDYGYTF. The CDR3, completed at both ends by the reference TRBV5-1 and TRBJ1-2 genes, gives the full variable domain KAGVTQTPRYLIKTRGQQVTLSCSPISGHRSVSWYQQTPGQGLQFLFEYFSETQRNKGNFPGRFSGRQFSNSRSEMNVSTLELGDSALYLCASSGSGGDYGYTFGSGTRLTVV.